The 4 T cell receptor beta chains listed next were all sequenced from one sample in a study of blood T cell repertoires in COVID-19. Produced via immunoSEQ multiplex PCR; TCRdb's table is partial and in-frame only. Of about 110,000 clones listed, about 80% were seen once; the top ten hold 4% to 4.5%. The sample was peripheral blood. The receptors derive from a woman in her 70s with acute or convalescent COVID-19.

The rearrangement links TRBV19 to TRBJ2-5; D is perhaps TRBD1 (6 bases). The CDR3 has 14 amino acids. Germline V lookup: CDR1 LNHDA, CDR2 SQIVND (reference sequence). V was shortened by 6 bases and J by 2 bases, with 13 bases between the two germline ends. The CDR3 DNA follows: TGTGCCAGTAGCAGGGGTAGTGGGCAAGAGACCCAGTACTTC. It codes for CASSRGSGQETQYF.

The rearrangement joins TRBV2 to TRBJ1-2, with no clear D. Germline loops: CDR1 SNHLY, CDR2 FYNNEI. Trimming cost V 5 bases and J 6 bases, with 7 bases left between them. This CDR3 comprises 11 residues. For the CDR3, the DNA is TGTGCCAGCAGTCCACTAAATGGCTACACCTTC. Its protein is CASSPLNGYTF.

The chain combines TRBV3-1 (or the pseudogene TRBV3-2) with TRBJ2-5; D not resolved. V was pared by 5 bases and J by 3 bases, with 4 bases between. Germline V gene sequence: CDR1 LGHDT, CDR2 YNNKEL (reference sequence). The CDR3 consists of 11 residues. In nucleotides, the CDR3 is TGTGCCAGCAGCTATGAAGAGACCCAGTACTTC. Translating gives CASSYEETQYF.

V usage is TRBV4-1 and J usage is TRBJ2-3; a possible D gene is TRBD2 (5 bases). This CDR3 comprises 16 residues. Germline V gene sequence: CDR1 MGHRA, CDR2 YSYEKL. V was clipped by 4 bases and J by 2 bases, with 16 bases between them. The CDR3 is CASSPKGSGPTDTQYF. CDR3 sequence (DNA): TGCGCCAGCAGCCCGAAAGGAAGCGGACCCACAGATACGCAGTATTTT.